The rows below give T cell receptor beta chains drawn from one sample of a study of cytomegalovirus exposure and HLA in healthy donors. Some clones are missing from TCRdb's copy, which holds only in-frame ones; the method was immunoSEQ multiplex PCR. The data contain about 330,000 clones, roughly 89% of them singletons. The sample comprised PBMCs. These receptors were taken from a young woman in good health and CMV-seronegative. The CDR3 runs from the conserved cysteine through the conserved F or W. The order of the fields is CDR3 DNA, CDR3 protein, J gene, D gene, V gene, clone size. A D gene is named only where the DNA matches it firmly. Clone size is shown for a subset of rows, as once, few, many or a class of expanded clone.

DNA: TGTGCCAGCAGCCGGTCAATCAATCAGCCCCAGCATTTT; CDR3: CASSRSINQPQHF; J: TRBJ1-5; D: -; V: TRBV5-5; size: -
DNA: TGCAGTGGACAATTCTCCTACGAGCAGTACTTC; CDR3: CSGQFSYEQYF; J: TRBJ2-7; D: -; V: TRBV20-1; size: few
DNA: TGTGCCAGCAGTTTGATCCTAGCGGGATACAATGAGCAGTTCTTC; CDR3: CASSLILAGYNEQFF; J: TRBJ2-1; D: TRBD2; V: TRBV27; size: -
DNA: TGTGCCAGCAGCTTAGTCTTCGGGCAGGGGAATCAGCCCCAGCATTTT; CDR3: CASSLVFGQGNQPQHF; J: TRBJ1-5; D: -; V: TRBV7-9; size: -
DNA: TGTGCCAGCAGCGTCGGAGGAGACACCGGGGAGCTGTTTTTT; CDR3: CASSVGGDTGELFF; J: TRBJ2-2; D: -; V: TRBV9; size: -
DNA: TGCGCCAGCAGCGCGGGACAGGGCGGGACAGATACGCAGTATTTT; CDR3: CASSAGQGGTDTQYF; J: TRBJ2-3; D: TRBD1; V: TRBV5-1; size: -
DNA: TGTGCCTGGAGTGTACATTCGAACACTGAAGCTTTCTTT; CDR3: CAWSVHSNTEAFF; J: TRBJ1-1; D: -; V: TRBV30; size: -
DNA: TGCGCCAGCAGCCAAGTCGGGAATGAGCAGTTCTTC; CDR3: CASSQVGNEQFF; J: TRBJ2-1; D: -; V: TRBV4-3; size: -
DNA: TGTGCCAGTAGTATAGCGGGTGCAGGGTCCGGGGAGCTGTTTTTT; CDR3: CASSIAGAGSGELFF; J: TRBJ2-2; D: -; V: TRBV19; size: few
DNA: TGTGCCAGCAGTCGAGTATTGGGCTTTGGCCACGAGCAGTACTTC; CDR3: CASSRVLGFGHEQYF; J: TRBJ2-7; D: -; V: TRBV27; size: few
DNA: TGTGCCAGCAGCACAGACGGTAGCTCTGGAAACACCATATATTTT; CDR3: CASSTDGSSGNTIYF; J: TRBJ1-3; D: -; V: TRBV9; size: -
DNA: TGTGCCAGCAGCTTGGAGAGTTACGAGCAGTACTTC; CDR3: CASSLESYEQYF; J: TRBJ2-7; D: -; V: TRBV5-4; size: -
DNA: TGCGCCAGCAGCTTTGGCCTGACAGGGGGCCAGGAAGAAGCTTTCTTT; CDR3: CASSFGLTGGQEEAFF; J: TRBJ1-1; D: TRBD1; V: TRBV5-1; size: -
DNA: TGTGCCTGTGCGGGACAGGGCAACACTGAAGCTTTCTTT; CDR3: CACAGQGNTEAFF; J: TRBJ1-1; D: TRBD1; V: TRBV30; size: -
DNA: TGCGCCAGCAGCCAAGAACCTAGCGGGAACCACGAGCAGTACTTC; CDR3: CASSQEPSGNHEQYF; J: TRBJ2-7; D: TRBD2; V: TRBV4-3; size: few
DNA: TGTGCCAGCAGCCAAGCCCCCCGGTCGATCGTTCCCTACGAGCAGTACTTC; CDR3: CASSQAPRSIVPYEQYF; J: TRBJ2-7; D: -; V: TRBV14; size: -
DNA: TGTGCCATCAGTGAAGGGGACTATGGCTACACCTTC; CDR3: CAISEGDYGYTF; J: TRBJ1-2; D: -; V: TRBV10-3; size: -
DNA: TGTGCCAGCAGATACGACAGGGTGGCTGGGGCCAACGTCCTGACTTTC; CDR3: CASRYDRVAGANVLTF; J: TRBJ2-6; D: TRBD1; V: TRBV2; size: -
DNA: TGTGCCAGCAGCCAAGGCCCCGCGGGAGGGCCAGACAATGAGCAGTTCTTC; CDR3: CASSQGPAGGPDNEQFF; J: TRBJ2-1; D: TRBD2; V: TRBV4-2; size: -
DNA: TGTGCCAGCAGCCGGGACTCTGGGTTGGATGAGCAGTTCTTC; CDR3: CASSRDSGLDEQFF; J: TRBJ2-1; D: -; V: TRBV2; size: once
DNA: TGTGCCAGTAGTTCTCCATTCGGGACAGCCGGCCAAGAGACCCAGTACTTC; CDR3: CASSSPFGTAGQETQYF; J: TRBJ2-5; D: TRBD1; V: TRBV19; size: -
DNA: TGCGCCAGCAGCCCACGGGGAGGGCCTTACTCCTACGAGCAGTACTTC; CDR3: CASSPRGGPYSYEQYF; J: TRBJ2-7; D: TRBD2; V: TRBV4-1; size: -
DNA: TGTGCCAGCAGCCGGGACACCGGCTGGGAGCAGTTCTTC; CDR3: CASSRDTGWEQFF; J: TRBJ2-1; D: -; V: TRBV28; size: -
DNA: TGTGCCAGCAGTTCCGGTAGCTCATTCCTCAATGAGCAGTTCTTC; CDR3: CASSSGSSFLNEQFF; J: TRBJ2-1; D: -; V: TRBV28; size: -
DNA: TGCAGCGTTGAAGATTTGCGGGCGGGAGTCTTGAATGAGCAGTTCTTC; CDR3: CSVEDLRAGVLNEQFF; J: TRBJ2-1; D: TRBD2; V: TRBV29-1; size: -
DNA: TGCGCCTGCGGGACAGGGAACACCGGGGAGCTGTTTTTT; CDR3: CACGTGNTGELFF; J: TRBJ2-2; D: TRBD1; V: TRBV5-1; size: -
DNA: TGTGCCAGCAGCCGGACTAGCGGGATATCGAGGGAGCAGTACTTC; CDR3: CASSRTSGISREQYF; J: TRBJ2-7; D: TRBD2; V: TRBV27; size: -
DNA: TGTGCCAGCAGCCAAGAGGGACAGGGGAATATTGAAGCTTTCTTT; CDR3: CASSQEGQGNIEAFF; J: TRBJ1-1; D: TRBD1; V: TRBV4-2; size: once
DNA: TGTGCCAGCAGTTCCGACAGGGTCGCCTACGAGCAGTACTTC; CDR3: CASSSDRVAYEQYF; J: TRBJ2-7; D: TRBD1; V: TRBV28; size: -
DNA: TGCGCCAGCAGCTGGGGACAGCCTCCCCTTTCCTACGAGCAGTACTTC; CDR3: CASSWGQPPLSYEQYF; J: TRBJ2-7; D: TRBD1; V: TRBV5-1; size: few
DNA: TGCGCCAGCAGCCCGGGACAGGGCGTTGAACTGTTTTTT; CDR3: CASSPGQGVELFF; J: TRBJ1-4; D: TRBD1; V: TRBV5-1; size: -
DNA: TGTGCCAGCAGCCCGGGACTCAACTACGAGCAGTACTTC; CDR3: CASSPGLNYEQYF; J: TRBJ2-7; D: -; V: TRBV28; size: -
DNA: TGTGCCAGCAACTACCAACCGGGCGGGGGGAACACTGAAGCTTTCTTT; CDR3: CASNYQPGGGNTEAFF; J: TRBJ1-1; D: -; V: TRBV5-8; size: -
DNA: TGTGCCAGCAGTGAAGCTATCGGACTCAACTACGAGCAGTACTTC; CDR3: CASSEAIGLNYEQYF; J: TRBJ2-7; D: -; V: TRBV2; size: -
DNA: TGTGCCAGCTCACCTACTAGCGGGAGTGAGACCCAGTACTTC; CDR3: CASSPTSGSETQYF; J: TRBJ2-5; D: TRBD2; V: TRBV18; size: -